The 3 T cell receptor beta chains given below trace back to one sample, sequenced in a study of human T cells and chemical hapten exposure. Time point noted: pre-sensitization, week 0. Specified treatment: therapeutic diphenylcyclopropenone sensitization with weekly scalp DPC. MiXCR, applied by TCRdb to the RACE reads, yields one record per CDR3 protein. The sample lists over 300,000 distinct CDR3 sequences, 5% to 6.5% occurring once. The sample in question was whole blood, obtained in connection with sensitization to the hapten diphenylcyclopropenone (DPC). The source is a woman in her forties or fifties with alopecia areata. Some clones in this sample may be carry-over from other donors' samples.

This chain uses TRBV20-1 with TRBJ2-3; D perhaps matches TRBD2 (5 bases). Deletions cut 3 bases from V and 2 bases from J, with 9 bases between. Germline-derived CDR1 and CDR2 are DFQATT and SNEGSKA (reference sequence). CDR3 length: 13 residues. CDR3: CSASPGDTDTQYF. DNA of the CDR3: TGCAGTGCTAGCCCCGGGGACACAGATACGCAGTATTTT.

A few counts support this clonotype. CDR3 residues: CASRPGIVQETQYF. As DNA, the CDR3 is TGTGCCAGCAGGCCCGGGATTGTGCAAGAGACCCAGTACTTC. This chain uses TRBV12-3 or TRBV12-4 with TRBJ2-5, with D possibly being TRBD2 (5 bases). The CDR3 covers 14 residues. V was trimmed by 6 bases and J by 2 bases, leaving 13 bases between them.

The J gene is TRBJ1-2, the V gene TRBV9; TRBD1 matches at 8 bases. V was pared by 0 bases and J by 7 bases, with 5 bases of the junction left unmatched. Germline-derived CDR1 and CDR2 are SGDLS and YYNGEE. The CDR3 is 14 residues long. This CDR3 is CASSVGSGGPGYTF. Here the CDR3 DNA reads TGTGCCAGCAGCGTAGGCTCAGGGGGCCCTGGCTACACCTTC. Full variable domain (outside the CDR3, taken from reference TRBV9 and TRBJ1-2): DSGVTQTPKHLITATGQRVTLRCSPRSGDLSVYWYQQSLDQGLQFLIQYYNGEERAKGNILERFSAQQFPDLHSELNLSSLELGDSALYFCASSVGSGGPGYTFGSGTRLTVV.